The clone carrying this TCR beta chain has only one observation. Antigen specificity is unknown. The trim removed 0 bases at V and 8 bases at J, leaving 6 bases unmatched. The CDR3 has 16 amino acids. Per the germline V gene, CDR1 is SGHAT and CDR2 is FQNNGV. The protocol was immunoSEQ multiplex PCR, while the TCRdb copy is restricted to in-frame clones and leaves out a portion. The sample consists of approximately 120,000 clones, 85% to 90% of them appearing once. The sample belongs to a study of cytomegalovirus exposure and HLA in healthy donors. Across the whole study: Both the 95 to 150 validation repertoires and the 600 to 750 first-cohort repertoires used the same platform, as reported by a later analysis. Study-wide points: A few of the chains that were CMV-associated were confirmed in vitro to be specific for CMV antigens. Overall, roughly 160 TCR beta chains were annotated as cytomegalovirus-associated.

This clonotype was obtained from a woman aged 18-29 years in good health and CMV-seronegative. The sample comprised PBMCs. The rearrangement uses TRBV11-2 and TRBJ2-3; 12 bases align to TRBD2. The CDR3 DNA sequence: TGTGCCAGCAGCTTAGATACTAGCGGGGGGCCGACTACGCAGTATTTT. As protein: CASSLDTSGGPTTQYF.